Following are 24 T cell receptor beta chains from one sample sequenced in a study of blood T cell repertoires in COVID-19. TCRdb's copy holds only in-frame clones and misses some; the assay was immunoSEQ multiplex PCR. The sample shows 55,000 to 75,000 clones, about 74% of them seen only once. The sequencing sample was made of peripheral blood. These receptors were obtained from a human donor in a cohort sampled during active COVID-19.

The gene calls are TRBV10-3 and TRBJ2-4; D perhaps matches TRBD1 (5 bases). V was pared by 2 bases and J by 0 bases, with 17 bases between. The CDR3 is 18 residues long. Germline V lookup: CDR1 ENHRY, CDR2 SYGVKD. The CDR3: CAISETGPRSLAKNIQYF. CDR3 DNA sequence: TGTGCCATCAGTGAGACAGGCCCAAGGAGTCTAGCCAAAAACATTCAGTACTTC.

CDR3 amino acids: CASSQVGLAGGLLETQYF. The CDR3 DNA sequence: TGCGCCAGCAGCCAAGTTGGGCTAGCGGGGGGGCTTTTGGAGACCCAGTACTTC. The chain is built from TRBV4-1 and TRBJ2-5; 12 nucleotides align to TRBD2. The V gene's germline CDR1 is MGHRA and CDR2 YSYEKL. This CDR3 has 18 residues. V trimming: 1 base; J trimming: 5 bases; junction bases outside the gene matches: 11.

This clone was detected once. The chain uses TRBV7-9 and TRBJ2-7, with 7 positions matching TRBD1. The J segment lost 4 bases and the V segment lost 5 bases, leaving 5 bases of the junction unmatched. The CDR3 is 13 amino acids. Looked up from germline, CDR1 is SEHNR and CDR2 is FQNEAQ (reference sequence). The CDR3 coding sequence is TGTGCCAGCAGCCTTACAGGGGCGTACGAGCAGTACTTC. Translating it yields CASSLTGAYEQYF.

The chain employs TRBV19 and TRBJ1-5, with 12 bases that match TRBD1. The CDR3 totals 17 residues. The V and J ends lost 3 bases and 3 bases, in that order; junction bases with no gene match: 6. Germline values: CDR1 LNHDA, CDR2 SQIVND (reference sequence). CDR3: CASSMRGQGANNQPQHF. For the CDR3, the DNA is TGTGCCAGTAGTATGAGGGGACAGGGGGCCAACAATCAGCCCCAGCATTTT.

J is TRBJ2-7 and V is TRBV28, with TRBD2 identical over 8 bases. The trim removed 6 bases at V and 0 bases at J, leaving 10 bases unmatched. The germline CDR1 and CDR2 sequences are MDHEN and SYDVKM. This CDR3 comprises 16 residues. CDR3 residues: CASSPGGLESSYEQYF. CDR3 bases: TGTGCCAGCAGCCCGGGGGGGCTAGAGAGCTCCTACGAGCAGTACTTC.

The chain carries TRBV10-3 and TRBJ1-2; 7 nucleotides match TRBD1. V dropped 0 bases and J dropped 2; count of bases not matched to a gene: 3. Germline V gene sequence: CDR1 ENHRY, CDR2 SYGVKD. CDR3 length: 15 residues. CDR3 in amino acids: CAISESGQANYGYTF. The CDR3 bases are TGTGCCATCAGTGAGTCCGGACAGGCGAACTATGGCTACACCTTC.

J is TRBJ1-1 and V is TRBV29-1, with D tentatively TRBD1 (5 bases). V was cut by 6 bases and J by 5 bases, with 19 bases left in between. This CDR3 is built from 14 residues. The germline CDR1 and CDR2 sequences are SQVTM and ANQGSEA. The CDR3 DNA sequence: TGCAGCGTCAAAATGGGGCAGGTACGAACTGAAGCTTTCTTT. Its translation is CSVKMGQVRTEAFF.

The genes are TRBV28 and TRBJ1-5, with no clear D. This CDR3 region has 13 residues. V was cut by 5 bases and J by 5 bases, with 10 bases left in between. CDR1 MDHEN and CDR2 SYDVKM come from the germline V gene. CDR3 coding DNA: TGTGCCAGCAGTAGCGAAATATATCAGCCCCAGCATTTT. Translating it yields CASSSEIYQPQHF.

This chain connects TRBV9 to TRBJ2-7; D call uncertain. V was shortened by 0 bases and J by 6 bases, with 10 bases between the two germline ends. The CDR3 loop spans 13 amino acids. Germline V CDR1 and CDR2: SGDLS, YYNGEE. The CDR3 region is CASSVGVSGEQYF. CDR3 in DNA: TGTGCCAGCAGCGTAGGCGTCTCCGGCGAGCAGTACTTC.

This chain joins TRBV5-1 and TRBJ2-7, with 7 bases aligning to TRBD1. Trimming cost V 4 bases and J 5 bases; bases outside gene matches: 12. The CDR3 has 15 amino acids. Germline-derived CDR1 and CDR2 are SGHRS and YFSETQ. In DNA, the CDR3 is TGCGCCAGCAGCATGATGGGACAGCCCCTGGACGAGCAGTACTTC. Protein sequence: CASSMMGQPLDEQYF.

The genes are TRBV11-3 and TRBJ2-1; D ambiguous. Trimming took off 5 bases at V and 9 bases at J, with 14 bases between the two ends. Germline CDR1 is SGHNT and CDR2 is YENEEA. This CDR3 has 13 residues. The CDR3 coding sequence is TGTGCCAGCAGCCAAGACTCCCTCGGTGAGCAGTTCTTC. It translates to CASSQDSLGEQFF.

This chain joins TRBV7-2 and TRBJ1-2; D uncertain. Germline CDR1 is SGHTA and CDR2 is FQGNSA. V was cut by 1 base and J by 2 bases, with 11 bases left in between. The CDR3 is made up of 15 amino acids. Here the CDR3 DNA reads TGTGCCAGCAGCTTAGTTGGTCTGGAGAACTATGGCTACACCTTC. This sequence encodes CASSLVGLENYGYTF.

The chain uses TRBV7-2 and TRBJ1-4; D gene unclear. The CDR3 sequence is 14 residues long. V was trimmed by 3 bases and J by 8 bases, leaving 13 bases between them. Germline V gives CDR1 SGHTA, CDR2 FQGNSA. This CDR3 reads CASSLRRGGEKLFF. The DNA of the CDR3 is TGTGCCAGCAGCTTGCGACGAGGTGGGGAAAAACTGTTTTTT. Full variable domain (remainder filled in from reference TRBV7-2 and TRBJ1-4): GAGVSQSPSNKVTEKGKDVELRCDPISGHTALYWYRQSLGQGLEFLIYFQGNSAPDKSGLPSDRFSAERTGGSVSTLTIQRTQQEDSAVYLCASSLRRGGEKLFFGSGTQLSVL.

The J gene is TRBJ2-5, the V gene TRBV6-2 or TRBV6-3; D might be TRBD2 (6 bases). The CDR3 runs 15 residues. The V gene's germline CDR1 is MNHEY and CDR2 SVGEGT. Trimming removed 2 bases from V and 2 bases from J, with 12 bases in between. CDR3 amino acids: CASSYGPAGQETQYF. DNA of the CDR3: TGTGCCAGCAGTTACGGTCCGGCGGGGCAAGAGACCCAGTACTTC.

The count of this clone is one. The V call is TRBV7-2, the J call TRBJ1-5, with 7 bases lining up with TRBD1. Germline V gene data show CDR1 as SGHTA and CDR2 as FQGNSA. There are 15 residues in the CDR3. Trimming cost V 3 bases and J 8 bases; bases outside gene matches: 10. The CDR3 reads CASSLGDRVGEPQHF. The CDR3 DNA is TGTGCCAGCAGCTTGGGTGACAGGGTTGGGGAGCCCCAGCATTTT.

The genes are TRBV5-4 and TRBJ2-7; D perhaps matches TRBD1 (5 bases). V was cut by 4 bases and J by 2 bases, with 13 bases left in between. This CDR3 is built from 14 residues. The germline V gene has CDR1 SGHNT and CDR2 YYREEE (reference sequence). The CDR3 here is CASSADTYTYEQYF. CDR3 nucleotides: TGTGCCAGCAGCGCGGACACATATACCTACGAGCAGTACTTC.

The chain joins TRBV3-1 (or the pseudogene TRBV3-2) to TRBJ2-4; D is unresolved. The CDR3 is 15 amino acids. Trimming removed 1 base from V and 0 bases from J, with 7 bases in between. Germline CDR1 reads LGHDT; CDR2 reads YNNKEL (reference sequence). CDR3 bases: TGTGCCAGCAGCCAAGCGCAGATAGCCAAAAACATTCAGTACTTC. It translates to CASSQAQIAKNIQYF.

The chain couples TRBV2 to TRBJ2-7; TRBD1 might be the D (5 bases). Trimming pared 1 base from V and 6 bases from J, leaving 10 bases between. The CDR3 runs to 13 residues. Germline CDR1 reads SNHLY; CDR2 reads FYNNEI. CDR3 loop: CASSEGMGLEQYF. The CDR3 DNA is TGTGCCAGCAGTGAAGGTATGGGGCTCGAGCAGTACTTC.

The chain carries TRBV4-1 and TRBJ1-4; no definite D call. V lost 3 bases and J 0 bases, leaving 11 bases between the germline ends. The CDR3 totals 16 residues. In germline, CDR1 is MGHRA, CDR2 YSYEKL. The CDR3 sequence is CASSHPGGATNEKLFF. The CDR3, as DNA: TGCGCCAGCAGCCACCCCGGAGGAGCAACTAATGAAAAACTGTTTTTT.

This clone has a handful of counts. The chain joins TRBV5-1 to TRBJ1-2; 8 bases agree with TRBD1. CDR3 length equals 14 residues. V lost 4 bases, J lost 6 bases, and 8 bases stayed unmatched. In germline, CDR1 is SGHRS, CDR2 YFSETQ. The CDR3 spells CASSDPDRGHGYTF. CDR3 nucleotides: TGCGCCAGCAGCGACCCAGACAGGGGACATGGCTACACCTTC.

The V call is TRBV19, the J call TRBJ2-3; 10 bases match TRBD1. V dropped 6 bases and J dropped 2; count of bases not matched to a gene: 5. This CDR3 contains 15 residues. Germline V CDR1 and CDR2: LNHDA, SQIVND (reference sequence). The CDR3 DNA is TGTGCCAGTAGGGGACAGGGGAGGTCCACAGATACGCAGTATTTT. Translating gives CASRGQGRSTDTQYF. Full variable domain (outside the CDR3, taken from reference TRBV19 and TRBJ2-3): DGGITQSPKYLFRKEGQNVTLSCEQNLNHDAMYWYRQDPGQGLRLIYYSQIVNDFQKGDIAEGYSVSREKKESFPLTVTSAQKNPTAFYLCASRGQGRSTDTQYFGPGTRLTVL.

This chain links TRBV12-3 or TRBV12-4 with TRBJ1-4; TRBD1 might be the D (5 bases). The V end lost 3 bases, the J end lost 4 bases, and 6 bases lay between the germline ends. The CDR3 covers 13 residues. CDR3 nucleotide sequence: TGTGCCAGCAGTTTCCAGGGTAATGAAAAACTGTTTTTT. This codes for CASSFQGNEKLFF.

This chain connects TRBV11-2 to TRBJ2-3; D is possibly TRBD2 (5 bases). The V and J ends lost 3 bases and 0 bases respectively, with 10 bases between them. This CDR3 comprises 15 residues. CDR1 and CDR2 (germline): SGHAT, FQNNGV. This CDR3 reads CASSLDSLSTDTQYF. The CDR3 DNA reads as TGTGCCAGCAGCTTGGACTCACTTAGCACAGATACGCAGTATTTT.

The V call is TRBV6-2 or TRBV6-3, the J call TRBJ1-2; D possibly corresponds to TRBD1 (5 bases). The V gene's germline CDR1 is MNHEY and CDR2 SVGEGT. The CDR3 has 14 amino acids. V lost 2 bases and J lost 6, with 13 bases in between. CDR3 amino acids: CASSYPVQGNGYTF. Here the CDR3 DNA reads TGTGCCAGCAGTTACCCCGTTCAGGGCAATGGCTACACCTTC.